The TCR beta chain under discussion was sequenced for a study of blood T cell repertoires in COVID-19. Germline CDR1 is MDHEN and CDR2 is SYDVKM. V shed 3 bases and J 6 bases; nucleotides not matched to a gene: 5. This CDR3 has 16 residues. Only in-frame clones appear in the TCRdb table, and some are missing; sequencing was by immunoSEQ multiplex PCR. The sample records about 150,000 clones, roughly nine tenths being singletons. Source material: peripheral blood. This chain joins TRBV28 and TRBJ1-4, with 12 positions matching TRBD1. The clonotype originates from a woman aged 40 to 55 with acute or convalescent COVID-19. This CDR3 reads CASSLGTGGRYEKLFF. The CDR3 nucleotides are TGTGCCAGCAGTTTGGGGACAGGGGGCCGGTATGAAAAACTGTTTTTT.